This TCR beta chain was observed in a study of blood T cell repertoires in COVID-19. Original processing notes: It was from reference gene primer amplification that nucleated cell counts were estimated. Clones were read by immunoSEQ multiplex PCR, and TCRdb kept only the in-frame ones, dropping some. V, J and clone size reflect that table, while D and trimming were determined from the DNA. The sample shows tens of thousands of clones, 86% of them seen only once. This clone was detected only a few times. Material for sequencing was peripheral blood. The receptor was isolated from a man in his fifties with active COVID-19.

DNA of the CDR3: TGTGCCAGCAGCTTAACCCGCGGGAGCTCCTACGAGCAGTACTTC. Protein sequence: CASSLTRGSSYEQYF. The rearrangement links TRBV7-9 to TRBJ2-7; 7 nucleotides align to TRBD2. Germline CDR1 and CDR2: SEHNR and FQNEAQ (reference sequence). This CDR3 is built from 15 residues. Trimming took 2 bases from V and 0 from J; bases not matched to a gene: 4. The full variable domain, in which reference TRBV7-9 and TRBJ2-7 provide the parts outside the CDR3, is DTGVSQNPRHKITKRGQNVTFRCDPISEHNRLYWYRQTLGQGPEFLTYFQNEAQLEKSRLLSDRFSAERPKGSFSTLEIQRTEQGDSAMYLCASSLTRGSSYEQYFGPGTRLTVT.